This T cell receptor beta chain was found in a study of blood T cell repertoires in COVID-19. Study overall: PBMCs, B-cell-depleted T cells, or T cells were the source of the cDNA or gDNA that made up the material.

This CDR3 is built from 17 residues. From germline, CDR1 is SEHNR and CDR2 FQNEAQ (reference sequence). Trimming removed 2 bases from V and 5 bases from J; junction bases left unmatched: 9. Method: immunoSEQ multiplex PCR; TCRdb's copy keeps in-frame clones and lacks some. Of 130,000 to 150,000 clones in the sample, around 80% were seen once. The specimen sequenced was peripheral blood. This chain uses TRBV7-9 with TRBJ2-5; 12 bases are a match to TRBD2. This clonotype was sampled from a man aged 60-69 years with acute or convalescent COVID-19. CDR3 in amino acids: CASSLWSTSGSSETQYF. For the CDR3, the DNA is TGTGCCAGCAGCTTATGGTCGACTAGCGGGAGCTCGGAGACCCAGTACTTC.